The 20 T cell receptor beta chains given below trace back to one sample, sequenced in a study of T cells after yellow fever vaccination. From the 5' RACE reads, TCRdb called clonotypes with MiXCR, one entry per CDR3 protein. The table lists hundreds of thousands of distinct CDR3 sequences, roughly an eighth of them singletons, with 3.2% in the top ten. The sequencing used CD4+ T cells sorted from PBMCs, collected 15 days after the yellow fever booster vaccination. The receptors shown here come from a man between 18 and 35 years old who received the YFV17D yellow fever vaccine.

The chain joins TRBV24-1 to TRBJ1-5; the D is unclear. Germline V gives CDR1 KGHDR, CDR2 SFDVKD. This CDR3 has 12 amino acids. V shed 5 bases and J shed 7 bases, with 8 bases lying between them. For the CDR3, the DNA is TGTGCCACCAGTGTCGAGGGCCAGCCCCAGCATTTT. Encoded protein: CATSVEGQPQHF.

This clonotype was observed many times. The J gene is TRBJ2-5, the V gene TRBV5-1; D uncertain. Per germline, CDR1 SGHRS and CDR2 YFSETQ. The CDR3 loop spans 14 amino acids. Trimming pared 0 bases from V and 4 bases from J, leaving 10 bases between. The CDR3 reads CASSLGHLGETQYF. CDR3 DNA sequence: TGCGCCAGCAGCTTGGGTCACCTAGGAGAGACCCAGTACTTC.

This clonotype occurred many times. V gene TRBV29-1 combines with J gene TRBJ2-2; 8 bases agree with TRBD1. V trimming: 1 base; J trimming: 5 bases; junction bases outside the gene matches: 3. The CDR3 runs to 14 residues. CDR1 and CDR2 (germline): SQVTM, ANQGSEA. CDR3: CSVEAGGRTGELFF. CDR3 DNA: TGCAGCGTTGAAGCAGGGGGCCGGACCGGGGAGCTGTTTTTT.

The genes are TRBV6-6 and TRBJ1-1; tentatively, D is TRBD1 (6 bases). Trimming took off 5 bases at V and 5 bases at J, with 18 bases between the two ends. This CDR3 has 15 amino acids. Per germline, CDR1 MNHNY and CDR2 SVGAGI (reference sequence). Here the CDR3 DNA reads TGTGCCAGCAGTCCTCCTCGGGGGGCGGGAACTGAAGCTTTCTTT. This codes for CASSPPRGAGTEAFF.

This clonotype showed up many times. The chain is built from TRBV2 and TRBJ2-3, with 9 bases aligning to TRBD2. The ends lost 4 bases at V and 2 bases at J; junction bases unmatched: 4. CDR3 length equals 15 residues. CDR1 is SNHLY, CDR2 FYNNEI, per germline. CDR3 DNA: TGTGCCAGCAGTGGGAGCGGGGGGCACACAGATACGCAGTATTTT. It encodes CASSGSGGHTDTQYF.

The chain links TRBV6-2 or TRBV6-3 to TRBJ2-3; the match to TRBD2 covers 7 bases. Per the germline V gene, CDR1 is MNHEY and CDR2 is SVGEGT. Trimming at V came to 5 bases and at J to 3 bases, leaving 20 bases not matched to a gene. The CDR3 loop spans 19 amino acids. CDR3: CASSPPLRPGGWVTDTQYF. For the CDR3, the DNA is TGTGCCAGCAGTCCTCCTCTCCGACCGGGGGGTTGGGTGACAGATACGCAGTATTTT.

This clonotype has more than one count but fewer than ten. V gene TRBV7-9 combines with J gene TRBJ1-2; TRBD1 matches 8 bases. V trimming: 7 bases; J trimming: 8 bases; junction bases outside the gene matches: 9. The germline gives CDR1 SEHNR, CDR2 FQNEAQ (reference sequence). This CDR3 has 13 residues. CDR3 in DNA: TGTGCCAGCACCCCCGGACAGGGCAGGGGCTACACCTTC. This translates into CASTPGQGRGYTF.

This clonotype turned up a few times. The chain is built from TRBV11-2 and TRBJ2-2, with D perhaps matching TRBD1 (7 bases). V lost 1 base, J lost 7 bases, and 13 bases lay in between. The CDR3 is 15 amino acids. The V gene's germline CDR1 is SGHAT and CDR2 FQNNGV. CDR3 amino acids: CASSLVQGDFGELFF. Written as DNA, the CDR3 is TGTGCCAGCAGCTTAGTCCAGGGGGACTTCGGGGAGCTGTTTTTT.

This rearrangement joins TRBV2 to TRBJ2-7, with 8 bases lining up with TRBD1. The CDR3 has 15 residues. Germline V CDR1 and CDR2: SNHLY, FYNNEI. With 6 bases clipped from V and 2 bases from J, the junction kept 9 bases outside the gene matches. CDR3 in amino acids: CASSADRATPYEQYF. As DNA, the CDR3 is TGTGCCAGCAGCGCGGACAGGGCAACACCCTACGAGCAGTACTTC.

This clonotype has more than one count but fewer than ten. In DNA, the CDR3 is TGCGCCAGCACCCAGGGGGGGGAGCAGTACTTC. Its translation is CASTQGGEQYF. V usage is TRBV5-1 and J usage is TRBJ2-7; D could derive from TRBD1 or TRBD2 (7 bases each). The CDR3 contains 11 residues. Trimming pared 6 bases from V and 7 bases from J, leaving 11 bases between. Germline CDR1 SGHRS, CDR2 YFSETQ.

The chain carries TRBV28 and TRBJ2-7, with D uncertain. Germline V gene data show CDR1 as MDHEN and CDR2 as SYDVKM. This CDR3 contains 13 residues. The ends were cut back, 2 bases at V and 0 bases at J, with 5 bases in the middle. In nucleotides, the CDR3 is TGTGCCAGCAGTTTACGAAGCTCCTACGAGCAGTACGTC. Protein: CASSLRSSYEQYV.

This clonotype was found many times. The CDR3 spells CASSQTLTGELFF. CDR3 in DNA: TGTGCCAGCAGTCAGACTCTCACCGGGGAGCTGTTTTTT. This chain links TRBV12-3 or TRBV12-4 with TRBJ2-2, with no clear D. V gave up 5 bases and J gave up 4 bases, with 8 bases separating them. The CDR3 covers 13 residues.

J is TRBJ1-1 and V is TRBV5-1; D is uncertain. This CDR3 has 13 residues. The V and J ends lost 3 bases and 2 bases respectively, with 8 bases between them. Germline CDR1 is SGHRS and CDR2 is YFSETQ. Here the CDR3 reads CASSSPANTEAFF. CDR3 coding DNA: TGCGCCAGCAGCTCCCCTGCCAACACTGAAGCTTTCTTT. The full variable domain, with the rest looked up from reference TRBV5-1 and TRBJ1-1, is KAGVTQTPRYLIKTRGQQVTLSCSPISGHRSVSWYQQTPGQGLQFLFEYFSETQRNKGNFPGRFSGRQFSNSRSEMNVSTLELGDSALYLCASSSPANTEAFFGQGTRLTVV.

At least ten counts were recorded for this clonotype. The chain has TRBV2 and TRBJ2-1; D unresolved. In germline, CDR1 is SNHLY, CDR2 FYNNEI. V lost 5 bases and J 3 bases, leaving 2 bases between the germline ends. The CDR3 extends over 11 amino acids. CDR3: CASSNYNEQFF. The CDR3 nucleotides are TGTGCCAGCAGTAACTACAATGAGCAGTTCTTC.

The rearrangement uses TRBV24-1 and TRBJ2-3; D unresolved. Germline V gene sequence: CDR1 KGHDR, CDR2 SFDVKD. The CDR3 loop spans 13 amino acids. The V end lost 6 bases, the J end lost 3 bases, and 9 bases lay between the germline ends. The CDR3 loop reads CATSPPATDTQYF. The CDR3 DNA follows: TGTGCCACCAGTCCCCCGGCAACAGATACGCAGTATTTT.

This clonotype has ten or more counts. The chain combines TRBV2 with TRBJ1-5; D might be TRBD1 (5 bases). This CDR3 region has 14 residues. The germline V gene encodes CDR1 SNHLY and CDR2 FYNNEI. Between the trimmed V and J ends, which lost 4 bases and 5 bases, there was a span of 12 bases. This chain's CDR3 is CASSATGNDQPQHF. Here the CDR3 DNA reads TGTGCCAGCAGTGCTACAGGAAATGATCAGCCCCAGCATTTT.

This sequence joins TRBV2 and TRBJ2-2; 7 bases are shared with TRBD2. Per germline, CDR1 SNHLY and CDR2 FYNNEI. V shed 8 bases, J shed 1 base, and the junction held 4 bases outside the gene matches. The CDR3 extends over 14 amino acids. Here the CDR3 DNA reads TGTGCCAGCGGGACTATCGAGAACACCGGGGAGCTGTTTTTT. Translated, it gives CASGTIENTGELFF.

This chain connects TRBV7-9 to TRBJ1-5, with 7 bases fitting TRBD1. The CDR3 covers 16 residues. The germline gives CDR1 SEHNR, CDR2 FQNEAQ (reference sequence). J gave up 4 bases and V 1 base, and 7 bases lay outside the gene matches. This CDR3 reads CASSLVSWDSNQPQHF. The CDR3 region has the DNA TGTGCCAGCAGCTTAGTGTCCTGGGACAGTAATCAGCCCCAGCATTTT.

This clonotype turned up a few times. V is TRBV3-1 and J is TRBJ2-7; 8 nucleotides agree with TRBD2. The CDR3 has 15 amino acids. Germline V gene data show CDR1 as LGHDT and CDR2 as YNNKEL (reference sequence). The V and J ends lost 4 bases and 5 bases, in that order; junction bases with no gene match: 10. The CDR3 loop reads CASSPRGASSHEQYV. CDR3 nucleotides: TGTGCCAGCAGCCCGCGGGGGGCCTCTTCCCACGAGCAGTACGTC.

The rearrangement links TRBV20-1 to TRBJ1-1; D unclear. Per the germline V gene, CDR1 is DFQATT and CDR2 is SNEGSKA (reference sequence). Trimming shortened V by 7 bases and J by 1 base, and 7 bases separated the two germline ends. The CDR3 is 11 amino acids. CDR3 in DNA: TGCAGTGGCGCAGGGAACACTGAAGCTTTCTTT. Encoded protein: CSGAGNTEAFF.